The source of this T cell receptor beta chain is a study of regulatory T cells in long-lasting Graves disease (dated by TCRdb to about 2021). Background for the entire study: Newly diagnosed Graves' disease patients had taken antithyroid drugs for less than 3 months. Peripheral blood TCR sequencing and RNA sequencing compared persistent Graves' disease patients with newly diagnosed Graves' disease patients. The study was conducted in China and was registered as a clinical trial. A total of 35 or so samples were covered by TCR sequencing, comprising about 13 persistent and 20 or so newly diagnosed Graves' disease patients.

The time point label on this specimen signifies: newly diagnosed GD, antithyroid drugs for less than 3 months. RNA was extracted from PBMCs in TRIzol for both TCR sequencing and RNA sequencing. The diagnosis of Graves' disease was made according to American Thyroid Association guidelines. Patients for the study were recruited at an endocrinology department in Xi'an, China. Each patient gave roughly 10 milliliters of peripheral blood, collected in an EDTA anticoagulant tube. PBMCs were isolated by Ficoll Paque Plus density gradient separation without further T cell sorting. An Agilent 2100 Bioanalyzer and agarose gel were used to check RNA quality, and a NanoDrop 2000 was used to measure RNA concentration. The table lists this clonotype with many counts. No antigen is known for it. No much larger clone is present one base from it, and per-base qualities are unavailable. Overall study outcomes, separate from this receptor: More public clonotypes were shared among persistent patients (over 2,500) than among newly diagnosed patients (roughly 1,000). Preferential use of TRBV28, TRBJ1-2 and TRBJ2-5 was observed in persistent disease, whereas TRBV20-1 and TRBJ2-1 were favored in newly diagnosed disease. The authors acknowledged the small sample size as a limitation that may reduce accuracy. Sequencing and analysis were restricted to the TCR beta chain. Persistent Graves' disease patients showed lower TCR Shannon entropy and fewer highly expanded clones than newly diagnosed patients, suggesting clonal expansion. Because the primary lesion, thyroid tissue, could not be accessed, the study looked at peripheral blood alone.

Libraries came from multiplex PCR. Sequencing relied on an Illumina HiSeq 4000. To build TCR beta libraries, CDR3 regions were amplified by Arm-PCR using iRepertoire HTBI primers. PCR products were gel purified before sequencing. The source study handled its data this way. A total of roughly 58 TRBV and approximately 15 TRBJ segments were identified across samples and were used for gene usage analysis of CDR3 amino acid clonotypes. Filtered high-quality paired reads were merged into contigs using COPE and FqMerger. BLAST was used to align contigs to the IMGT TRBV, TRBD and TRBJ reference genes, and CDR3 was defined following IMGT. Highly expanded clones were defined as clonotypes with a frequency above 0.1%. Repertoire diversity was measured by Shannon entropy, and V-J evenness by the Gini coefficient. Public clonotypes were defined as clonotypes shared by more than one individual. TCRdb trimmed the raw reads at Q25, called clones with MiXCR and kept productive beta chains. Duplicate CDR3 protein sequences are folded into a single record with the most common DNA and genes. TCRdb, not the original authors, processed these V and J calls. The sample table shows hundreds of thousands of distinct CDR3 sequences, and about 12% are seen once. About 8.9% of the sample comes from the top ten.

The CDR3 sequence holds 16 residues, the cysteine and phenylalanine included. Only the CDR3 region is kept as DNA, spanning 48 bases read in frame from base 1. V loses 6 bases at its end and J loses 5 bases; junction bases beyond the gene matches: 9. Reading the germline V gene gives CDR1 MGHDK and CDR2 SYGVNS. This same sample was also part of a study on T cells in Graves' hyperthyroidism and ophthalmopathy. Looking at the second paper: Graves' hyperthyroidism was defined as stable when no progression to ophthalmopathy occurred over 18 months of follow-up. The hyperthyroidism patients were between 18 and 65 years old and newly diagnosed, with a disease duration of less than 2 months. Exclusion was applied to patients with uncontrolled infections, other autoimmune diseases, pregnancy or lactation. Diagnoses relied on clinical symptoms, serum thyroxine and TRAb, thyroid ultrasound and orbital computed tomography. The TCR CDR3 was subjected to a first round of RT-PCR using the HTBI primer set and the Qiagen OneStep RT-PCR kit. Most expanded thyroid clonotypes (frequency above 0.001) were also detected in blood, a finding suggesting that blood repertoires may reflect thyroid immune responses. In cross-validation, a model built on a 13 V-J signature told ophthalmopathy apart from stable hyperthyroidism with approximately 90% sensitivity and roughly 82% specificity, and in testing the same model reached 80%/75%. In validation, progression to ophthalmopathy was predicted by the model with 55% to 71% sensitivity and around 76% specificity, a median of around 6.5 months before onset. To identify distinguishing TCR V-J signatures, a discovery cohort of about 100 patients was used, comprising 43 with Graves' ophthalmopathy and 57 with stable Graves' hyperthyroidism. An independent validation cohort of 18 to 20 hyperthyroidism patients and 17 patients who later progressed to ophthalmopathy tested prospective prediction of ophthalmopathy. The roughly 90 discovery patients were divided at random into training and test sets in a 7:3 ratio. In addition, the study compared T-cell repertoires in thyroid tissue and in blood from five to seven Graves' hyperthyroidism patients. After sampling, hyperthyroidism patients received methimazole starting at 30 mg daily, and ophthalmopathy patients received high-dose intravenous methylprednisolone. A second multiplex PCR round built the libraries, followed by size selection and purification. Sequencing of the libraries was done on an Illumina HiSeq2000 using paired-end 100 bp reads. SOAPnuke was used to process the raw data, throwing out any read that contained adapters or uncalled bases, had a mean Phred below 15, or lacked an exact constant-primer or identifier match. High-quality paired reads were merged using COPE v1.2.5, and each unique nucleotide sequence was defined as a clonotype. Clonotypes were aligned to IMGT TRBV, TRBD and TRBJ reference segments using MiTCR v1.1. Analysis was restricted to V-J combinations with a frequency above 0.0001, which covered 99.2% of repertoires. The TCS score was defined as the ratio of F50 (clonal expansion) to E x V (chaos), calculated using BLOSUM62-based TCRdist between CDR3 peptides within each V-J. Welch's t-statistics and random forest reduced some 510 V-J features to roughly 13, which were used in a naive Bayes classifier (R e1071). No statistical method was used to fix the sample size in advance, and group allocation was not hidden from the investigators. According to the paper, TCR Vbeta CDR3 sequencing was carried out on some 140 peripheral blood samples, which came from fewer than 50 ophthalmopathy, around 74 hyperthyroidism and approximately 17 progressor patients.

The material was peripheral blood mononuclear cells (PBMCs), obtained at new diagnosis, from a patient treated with antithyroid drugs. The chain uses TRBV25-1 and TRBJ2-3, and 12 junctional nucleotides match TRBD2. The sequence was collected from a woman younger than 45 with Graves disease. Donor details come from another sample of the same person, matched by shared clones. This receptor carries the CDR3 CASRGDVLAGGDTQYF. The bases are TGTGCCAGCAGGGGAGACGTACTAGCGGGAGGAGATACGCAGTATTTT. The full variable domain, completed from the reference TRBV25-1 and TRBJ2-3 proteins outside the CDR3, reads EADIYQTPRYLVIGTGKKITLECSQTMGHDKMYWYQQDPGMELHLIHYSYGVNSTEKGDLSSESTVSRIRTEHFPLTLESARPSHTSQYLCASRGDVLAGGDTQYFGPGTRLTVL.